Shown below are 15 T cell receptor beta chains from a single sample sequenced in a study of T-cell memory formation after mild COVID-19. Each CDR3 protein is one row after TCRdb ran MiXCR on the 5' RACE reads. The sample lists 55,000 to 75,000 distinct CDR3 sequences, about a quarter occurring once. Input material: PBMCs or a T cell subset sorted from them (not recorded which). All receptors derive from a man between 18 and 35 years old who had mild COVID-19 (a few samples of this study predate the infection). Cell type and time point are not known.

V is TRBV4-1 and J is TRBJ2-5; no clear D. Trimming cost V 3 bases and J 1 base, with 9 bases left between them. Germline values: CDR1 MGHRA, CDR2 YSYEKL. This CDR3 spans 14 amino acids. The CDR3 protein is CASSHPWSQETQYF. CDR3 in DNA: TGCGCCAGCAGCCACCCCTGGAGCCAAGAGACCCAGTACTTC.

The chain employs TRBV6-2 or TRBV6-3 and TRBJ2-5, with D possibly called TRBD1 or TRBD2 (5 bases each). Germline V gives CDR1 MNHEY, CDR2 SVGEGT. The CDR3 extends over 14 amino acids. Trimming took 6 bases from V and 5 from J, leaving 16 bases between them. DNA for the CDR3: TGTGCCAGCAGCCACAGACCGGGACCGGAGACCCAGTACTTC. This codes for CASSHRPGPETQYF.

The J gene is TRBJ2-2, the V gene TRBV24-1; D perhaps matches TRBD1 (5 bases). Germline V gene data show CDR1 as KGHDR and CDR2 as SFDVKD. The CDR3 extends over 15 amino acids. V lost 4 bases to trimming and J lost 4 bases, with 12 bases between them. For the CDR3, the DNA is TGTGCCACCAGTGACTCAGGGTTGTTCACCGGGGAGCTGTTTTTT. Translating it yields CATSDSGLFTGELFF.

The J gene is TRBJ2-1, the V gene TRBV19, with TRBD1 as a possible D gene (5 bases). This CDR3 comprises 16 residues. Trimming removed 3 bases at V and 8 bases at J, with 20 bases between. The germline gives CDR1 LNHDA, CDR2 SQIVND (reference sequence). CDR3 amino acids: CASSMVLRGFWHEQFF. DNA for the CDR3: TGTGCCAGTAGTATGGTCCTTAGGGGATTTTGGCATGAGCAGTTCTTC.

The chain recombines TRBV6-5 with TRBJ1-2; 8 bases map to TRBD1. This CDR3 region has 13 residues. Germline CDR1 MNHEY, CDR2 SVGAGI. V shed 5 bases and J 5 bases; nucleotides not matched to a gene: 4. Here the CDR3 DNA reads TGTGCCAGCAGTGAGCAGGGGGCTTATGGCTACACCTTC. It encodes CASSEQGAYGYTF.

V gene TRBV12-3 or TRBV12-4 combines with J gene TRBJ1-2; D might be TRBD1 (5 bases). The CDR3 has 15 amino acids. V was clipped by 6 bases and J by 4 bases, with 18 bases between them. For the CDR3, the DNA is TGTGCCAGCAGCTCGCAGGGATCAAGCTCCTATGGCTACACCTTC. Its translation: CASSSQGSSSYGYTF.

The rearrangement joins TRBV6-5 to TRBJ1-1; no clear D. The CDR3 runs 13 residues. V was trimmed by 0 bases and J by 6 bases, leaving 8 bases between them. Germline V gene lookup returns CDR1 MNHEY and CDR2 SVGAGI. The CDR3 region is CASSYSSLAEAFF. The CDR3 coding sequence is TGTGCCAGCAGTTACTCGAGCCTAGCTGAAGCTTTCTTT.

The sample holds a few counts of this clonotype. The rearrangement links TRBV27 to TRBJ2-3; D gene uncertain. Germline CDR1 is MNHEY and CDR2 is SMNVEV (reference sequence). V was clipped by 5 bases and J by 8 bases, with 11 bases between them. The CDR3 covers 12 residues. Here the CDR3 DNA reads TGTGCCAGCAGTCCCGGGCTTAGTACGCAGTATTTT. This translates into CASSPGLSTQYF.

This clonotype was seen only a few times. The chain combines TRBV4-1 with TRBJ2-3; D remains ambiguous. V shed 4 bases and J shed 1 base, with 15 bases lying between them. The CDR3 consists of 16 residues. Germline V gene lookup returns CDR1 MGHRA and CDR2 YSYEKL. CDR3 DNA: TGCGCCAGCAGCCCCCTGCCAGGTGGTGGCACAGATACGCAGTATTTT. Amino acids: CASSPLPGGGTDTQYF.

The V and J genes are TRBV4-3 and TRBJ2-1; TRBD1 aligns across 7 bases. CDR3 length: 19 residues. With 4 bases clipped from V and 4 bases from J, the junction kept 19 bases outside the gene matches. The V gene's germline CDR1 is LGHNA and CDR2 YSLEER. The CDR3 DNA follows: TGCGCCAGCAGCCTGGGATTCGTGTCGCCGGGACAGTCATACAATGAGCAGTTCTTC. Amino acids: CASSLGFVSPGQSYNEQFF.

In this sample, this clonotype turned up many times. The chain employs TRBV5-1 and TRBJ2-3; TRBD1 agrees at 11 bases. V trimming: 0 bases; J trimming: 4 bases; junction bases outside the gene matches: 1. The CDR3 runs to 15 residues. CDR1 is SGHRS, CDR2 YFSETQ, per germline. CDR3 nucleotide sequence: TGCGCCAGCAGCTTGGAGGGACAGGGGGCAGATACGCAGTATTTT. Protein product: CASSLEGQGADTQYF.

The chain is built from TRBV24-1 and TRBJ2-3; TRBD1 matches 9 bases. This CDR3 is built from 16 residues. CDR1 and CDR2 (germline): KGHDR, SFDVKD. V gave up 5 bases and J gave up 0 bases; unmatched junction bases: 5. The CDR3 protein is CATSGTGDSSTDTQYF. The CDR3 DNA is TGTGCCACCAGTGGGACAGGGGATAGTAGCACAGATACGCAGTATTTT.

The chain recombines TRBV19 with TRBJ1-3; no firm D call. CDR1 and CDR2 (germline): LNHDA, SQIVND (reference sequence). The germline V and J ends were trimmed by 5 bases and 4 bases, with 9 bases remaining between them. The CDR3 is 13 amino acids. The CDR3 here is CASSPRTGNTIYF. The CDR3 nucleotides are TGTGCCAGTAGTCCTCGGACGGGAAACACCATATATTTT.

The table lists this clonotype with a few counts. This chain links TRBV14 with TRBJ2-1; 12 bases are a match to TRBD2. The CDR3 totals 17 residues. With V trimmed by 0 bases and J by 4 bases, 4 bases remained unmatched. In germline, CDR1 is SGHDN, CDR2 FVKESK. The CDR3 spells CASSQDLGTSGYNEQFF. The CDR3 nucleotides read TGTGCCAGCAGCCAAGATCTTGGGACTAGCGGGTACAATGAGCAGTTCTTC.

The V and J genes are TRBV15 and TRBJ2-3, with no clear D. Trimming pared 0 bases from V and 3 bases from J, leaving 7 bases between. The CDR3 runs 14 residues. Germline CDR1 reads LNHNV; CDR2 reads YYDKDF (reference sequence). This CDR3 is CATSRESRTDTQYF. The DNA of the CDR3 is TGTGCCACCAGCAGAGAGTCAAGGACAGATACGCAGTATTTT.